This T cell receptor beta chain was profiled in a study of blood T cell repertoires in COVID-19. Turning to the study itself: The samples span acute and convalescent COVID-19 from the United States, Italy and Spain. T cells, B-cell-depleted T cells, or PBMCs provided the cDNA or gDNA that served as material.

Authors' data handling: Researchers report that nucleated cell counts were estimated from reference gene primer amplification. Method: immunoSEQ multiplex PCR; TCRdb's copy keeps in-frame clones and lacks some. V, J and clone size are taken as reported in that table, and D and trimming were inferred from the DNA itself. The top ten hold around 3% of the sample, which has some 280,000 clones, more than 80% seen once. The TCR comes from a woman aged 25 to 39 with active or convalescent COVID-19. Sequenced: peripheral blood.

Here the CDR3 reads CATRRSGLGGTNEKLFF. DNA of the CDR3: TGTGCCACCAGGCGATCAGGGTTGGGCGGAACTAATGAAAAACTGTTTTTT. This chain joins TRBV19 and TRBJ1-4; TRBD1 is a possible D gene (5 bases). The germline V gene encodes CDR1 LNHDA and CDR2 SQIVND (reference sequence). V was clipped by 10 bases and J by 1 base, with 22 bases between them. This CDR3 contains 17 residues.